Below, 29 T cell receptor beta chains from the same sample are listed, as sequenced in a study of T cell responses to AZD1222 COVID-19 vaccine. Data came from immunoSEQ multiplex PCR; TCRdb stores just in-frame clones and leaves some out. The sample records about 160,000 clones, approximately 90% being singletons. The sample in question was peripheral blood, obtained on day 0 of MenACWY control vaccination. These receptors were obtained from an adult in good health.

Of note for this clone: An end of the junction differs from the germline gene, which may be a read error. V gene TRBV20-1 combines with J gene TRBJ1-4; D remains unclear. This CDR3 region has 11 residues. Germline assignment: CDR1 DFQATT and CDR2 SNEGSKA (reference sequence). The CDR3 DNA reads as TGCAGTGCTAGAGATGCGGAAAGACTGTTTTTT. Protein sequence: CSARDAERLFF.

The rearrangement links TRBV5-6 to TRBJ1-1, with 7 bases matching TRBD1. V shed 0 bases, J shed 4 bases, and the junction held 6 bases outside the gene matches. CDR3 length equals 15 residues. CDR1 is SGHDT and CDR2 is YYEEEE in the germline V gene. CDR3 DNA: TGTGCCAGCAGCTTGGTACGGCAGGGGGGCACTGAAGCTTTCTTT. Its protein is CASSLVRQGGTEAFF.

The chain has TRBV28 and TRBJ2-1; 9 bases match TRBD2. After removal of 6 bases from V and 3 bases from J, the junction contained 6 bases not matched to a gene. Germline lookup yields CDR1 MDHEN and CDR2 SYDVKM. The CDR3 has 15 amino acids. The DNA for the CDR3 is TGTGCCAGCAGGCCCACTAGCGGGCACTACAATGAGCAGTTCTTC. Its protein is CASRPTSGHYNEQFF.

The chain combines TRBV2 with TRBJ1-6, with a weak D call TRBD1 (5 bases). The ends were cut back, 7 bases at V and 5 bases at J, with 9 bases in the middle. The V gene's germline CDR1 is SNHLY and CDR2 FYNNEI. CDR3 length: 13 amino acids. CDR3 sequence reads: CASKKGHNSPLHF. The DNA for the CDR3 is TGTGCCAGCAAGAAGGGGCATAATTCACCCCTCCACTTT.

The chain recombines TRBV28 with TRBJ1-3; D unresolved. Germline V CDR1 and CDR2: MDHEN, SYDVKM. The CDR3 loop spans 15 amino acids. V lost 3 bases and J 0 bases, leaving 9 bases between the germline ends. The DNA for the CDR3 is TGTGCCAGCAGTTTCGGATACAGCTCTGGAAACACCATATATTTT. Translating it yields CASSFGYSSGNTIYF.

The chain carries TRBV27 and TRBJ2-1; D might be TRBD2 (7 bases). Germline V gives CDR1 MNHEY, CDR2 SMNVEV (reference sequence). The CDR3 extends over 15 amino acids. Trimming shortened V by 3 bases and J by 4 bases, and 13 bases separated the two germline ends. In DNA form, the CDR3 reads TGTGCCAGCAGTTTCATGGGAGGGGGATACAATGAGCAGTTCTTC. Translation: CASSFMGGGYNEQFF.

The gene calls are TRBV28 and TRBJ1-2, with D unclear. V was clipped by 5 bases and J by 8 bases, with 12 bases between them. The CDR3 runs to 12 residues. CDR1 is MDHEN and CDR2 is SYDVKM in the germline V gene. This CDR3 reads CASSTNLEGYTF. In DNA, the CDR3 is TGTGCCAGCAGTACTAACCTGGAGGGCTACACCTTC.

The V gene is TRBV27, the J gene TRBJ1-3, with D tentatively TRBD1 (5 bases). In germline, CDR1 is MNHEY, CDR2 SMNVEV (reference sequence). This CDR3 spans 13 amino acids. V lost 4 bases and J lost 3, with 7 bases in between. CDR3 bases: TGTGCCAGCAGTTCAGGGAATGGAAACACCATATATTTT. This sequence encodes CASSSGNGNTIYF.

The chain uses TRBV10-1 and TRBJ2-2; D call uncertain. The ends were cut back, 6 bases at V and 3 bases at J, with 14 bases in the middle. Per the germline V gene, CDR1 is WNHNN and CDR2 is SYGVQD (reference sequence). The CDR3 loop spans 15 amino acids. CDR3 protein: CASSPTDWDTGELFF. DNA for the CDR3: TGCGCCAGCAGCCCTACAGACTGGGACACCGGGGAGCTGTTTTTT.

V usage is TRBV6-5 and J usage is TRBJ2-2, with D possibly TRBD2 on 7 matching bases. CDR1 and CDR2 from the germline V gene are MNHEY and SVGAGI. The CDR3 is made up of 14 amino acids. V shed 8 bases and J shed 11 bases, with 21 bases lying between them. The CDR3 spells CASSIKGGFTELFF. CDR3 coding DNA: TGTGCCAGCTCCATTAAGGGGGGGTTTACCGAGCTGTTTTTT.

The chain links TRBV25-1 to TRBJ1-2, with D unclear. Germline V CDR1 and CDR2: MGHDK, SYGVNS. The CDR3 has 14 residues. Trimming shortened V by 3 bases and J by 5 bases, and 13 bases separated the two germline ends. CDR3 protein: CASSDWAALYGYTF. In nucleotides, the CDR3 is TGTGCCAGCAGTGATTGGGCAGCCTTATATGGCTACACCTTC.

The V call is TRBV27, the J call TRBJ2-1, with 8 bases lining up with TRBD2. This CDR3 has 15 amino acids. Trimming cost V 2 bases and J 4 bases; bases outside gene matches: 4. The germline CDR1 and CDR2 sequences are MNHEY and SMNVEV (reference sequence). In DNA form, the CDR3 reads TGTGCCAGCAGTTTAGACGCTAGCGGGTACAATGAGCAGTTCTTC. Translating gives CASSLDASGYNEQFF.

V and J are TRBV7-8 and TRBJ2-7; no firm D call. V lost 1 base, J lost 0 bases, and 7 bases lay in between. The CDR3 loop spans 14 amino acids. Germline values: CDR1 SGHVS, CDR2 FQNEAQ. CDR3 sequence (DNA): TGTGCCAGCAGCTTAGTGTCCTACTCCTACGAGCAGTACTTC. Encoded protein: CASSLVSYSYEQYF.

This clone was detected once. The chain uses TRBV11-3 and TRBJ2-7; 11 bases are shared with TRBD2. V shed 5 bases, J shed 0 bases, and the junction held 3 bases outside the gene matches. The CDR3 spans 15 residues. Looked up from germline, CDR1 is SGHNT and CDR2 is YENEEA. The CDR3 DNA sequence: TGTGCCAGCAGCCTAACTAGCGGGAGCTCCTACGAGCAGTACTTC. Protein product: CASSLTSGSSYEQYF.

V usage is TRBV7-2 and J usage is TRBJ2-1; D is unclear. The germline gives CDR1 SGHTA, CDR2 FQGNSA. The CDR3 spans 15 residues. Trimming took 7 bases from V and 11 from J, leaving 24 bases between them. CDR3 sequence (DNA): TGTGCCAGCACCTACTTTTTGGGCACTCAGGATAAGCAGTTCTTC. Translation: CASTYFLGTQDKQFF.

J is TRBJ1-1 and V is TRBV12-3 or TRBV12-4, with D uncertain. This CDR3 is 12 amino acids long. Trimming took 2 bases from V and 12 from J, leaving 13 bases between them. This CDR3 reads CASSLWVSRTFF. The CDR3 region has the DNA TGTGCCAGCAGTTTATGGGTTTCCCGAACTTTCTTT.

The V and J genes are TRBV9 and TRBJ1-2, with D maybe TRBD1 (6 bases). Trimming cost V 4 bases and J 2 bases, with 15 bases left between them. Germline V CDR1 and CDR2: SGDLS, YYNGEE. The CDR3 contains 15 residues. This CDR3 is CASSLGWGRNYGYTF. The CDR3 DNA is TGTGCCAGCAGCCTCGGGTGGGGGCGGAACTATGGCTACACCTTC.

The chain couples TRBV19 to TRBJ1-5, with D unresolved. The CDR3 totals 16 residues. Germline V gene sequence: CDR1 LNHDA, CDR2 SQIVND (reference sequence). V was pared by 7 bases and J by 5 bases, with 21 bases between. The CDR3 reads CASKPLRSPGDQPQHF. In nucleotides, the CDR3 is TGTGCCAGTAAGCCTTTGCGAAGCCCGGGAGATCAGCCCCAGCATTTT.

The rearrangement joins TRBV29-1 to TRBJ2-7; D tentatively fits TRBD1 or TRBD2 (5 bases each). CDR3 size: 12 residues. V dropped 6 bases and J dropped 4 bases, with 13 bases sitting between them. The germline CDR1 and CDR2 sequences are SQVTM and ANQGSEA. The CDR3 loop reads CSVIATAYEQYF. As DNA, the CDR3 is TGCAGCGTAATAGCGACAGCGTACGAGCAGTACTTC.

The genes are TRBV7-2 and TRBJ1-1, with D unclear. Germline V gives CDR1 SGHTA, CDR2 FQGNSA. Deletions cut 4 bases from V and 1 base from J, with 7 bases between. There are 13 residues in the CDR3. CDR3 DNA sequence: TGTGCCAGCAGCTATTATAAGAACACTGAAGCTTTCTTT. Its translation: CASSYYKNTEAFF.

The chain couples TRBV6-1 to TRBJ2-1; possible D gene TRBD1, 5 bases. Germline loops: CDR1 MNHNS, CDR2 SASEGT. This CDR3 is built from 15 residues. V was pared by 3 bases and J by 0 bases, with 9 bases between. The CDR3 nucleotides read TGTGCCAGCAGTGAGCTGACAGTCTCCTACAATGAGCAGTTCTTC. Translating gives CASSELTVSYNEQFF.

The gene calls are TRBV7-3 and TRBJ2-1; 12 bases are shared with TRBD1. V trimming: 1 base; J trimming: 5 bases; junction bases outside the gene matches: 3. Germline V CDR1 and CDR2: SGHTA, FQGTGA. The CDR3 loop spans 16 amino acids. CDR3 loop: CASSLKGQGANNEQFF. The DNA for the CDR3 is TGTGCCAGCAGCTTAAAGGGACAGGGGGCGAACAATGAGCAGTTCTTC.

The chain has TRBV12-5 and TRBJ1-6, with TRBD1 as a possible D gene (5 bases). Germline V gene data show CDR1 as LGHNT and CDR2 as FRNRAP. V gave up 6 bases and J gave up 5 bases, with 14 bases separating them. CDR3 size: 15 residues. The CDR3 nucleotides read TGTGCTAGTGGCTACTTCGGGGGAGATAATTCACCCCTCCACTTT. It is translated as CASGYFGGDNSPLHF.

The chain employs TRBV6-5 and TRBJ2-7; 8 nucleotides line up with TRBD2. J lost 3 bases, V lost 2 bases, and 6 bases had no gene match. The CDR3 has 15 residues. Germline CDR1 and CDR2: MNHEY and SVGAGI. The CDR3 is CASSYGVAGHYEQYF. CDR3 in DNA: TGTGCCAGCAGTTACGGGGTAGCGGGACACTACGAGCAGTACTTC.

This clone appeared once. The genes are TRBV9 and TRBJ2-3; 8 bases align to TRBD2. This CDR3 comprises 18 residues. Germline lookup yields CDR1 SGDLS and CDR2 YYNGEE. After removal of 4 bases from V and 3 bases from J, the junction contained 16 bases not matched to a gene. The CDR3 loop is CASSSPTGRGGVTDTQYF. CDR3 sequence (DNA): TGTGCCAGCAGCTCCCCCACCGGGAGGGGGGGCGTTACAGATACGCAGTATTTT.

The V and J genes are TRBV27 and TRBJ1-2, with 9 bases aligning to TRBD1. The CDR3 totals 13 residues. V trimming: 6 bases; J trimming: 6 bases; junction bases outside the gene matches: 5. In germline, CDR1 is MNHEY, CDR2 SMNVEV (reference sequence). CDR3 loop: CASSVGTGHGYTF. CDR3 nucleotides: TGTGCCAGCAGCGTGGGGACAGGGCATGGCTACACCTTC.

The genes are TRBV24-1 and TRBJ2-1; D could derive from TRBD1 or TRBD2 (5 bases each). The germline V gene has CDR1 KGHDR and CDR2 SFDVKD. The CDR3 sequence is 14 residues long. V dropped 6 bases and J dropped 1 base, with 9 bases sitting between them. CDR3: CATSTGRSYNEQFF. The CDR3 bases are TGTGCCACCAGTACGGGACGATCCTACAATGAGCAGTTCTTC.

The V gene is TRBV11-2, the J gene TRBJ1-2, with 9 nucleotides matching TRBD1. Trimming removed 5 bases from V and 4 bases from J; junction bases left unmatched: 8. The CDR3 is made up of 15 amino acids. The germline CDR1 and CDR2 sequences are SGHAT and FQNNGV. The CDR3 DNA reads as TGTGCCAGCAGCGTGAACCGGGACAGGGCCTATGGCTACACCTTC. It specifies CASSVNRDRAYGYTF.

In its sample, this clone was seen once. CDR3 sequence (DNA): TGCGCCAGCAGCCGGGAGGTCAATGAGCAGTTCTTC. As protein: CASSREVNEQFF. V and J are TRBV4-1 and TRBJ2-1; D perhaps matches TRBD2 (6 bases). Trimming left V 4 bases short and J 6 bases short, with 7 bases between. The germline V gene has CDR1 MGHRA and CDR2 YSYEKL. The CDR3 runs 12 residues.